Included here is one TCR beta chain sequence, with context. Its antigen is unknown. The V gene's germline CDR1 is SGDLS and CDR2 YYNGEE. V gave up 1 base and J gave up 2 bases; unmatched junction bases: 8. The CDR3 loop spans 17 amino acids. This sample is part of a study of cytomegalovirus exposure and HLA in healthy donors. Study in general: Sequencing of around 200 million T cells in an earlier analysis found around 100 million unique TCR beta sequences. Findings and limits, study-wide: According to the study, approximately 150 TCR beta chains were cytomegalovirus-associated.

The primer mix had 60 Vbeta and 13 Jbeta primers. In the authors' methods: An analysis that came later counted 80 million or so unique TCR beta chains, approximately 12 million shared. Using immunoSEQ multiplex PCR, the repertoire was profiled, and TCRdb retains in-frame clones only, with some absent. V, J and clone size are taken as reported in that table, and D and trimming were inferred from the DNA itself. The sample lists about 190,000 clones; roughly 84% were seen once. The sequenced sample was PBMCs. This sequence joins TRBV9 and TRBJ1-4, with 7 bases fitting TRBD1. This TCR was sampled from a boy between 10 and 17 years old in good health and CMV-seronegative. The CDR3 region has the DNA TGTGCCAGCAGCGTATGGGCAGGGGGAGGCACTAATGAAAAACTGTTTTTT. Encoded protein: CASSVWAGGGTNEKLFF.